The 17 T cell receptor beta chains in this list originate from one sample, sequenced in a study of T cells in Graves' hyperthyroidism and ophthalmopathy. Amplified regions were TCR beta CDR3 sequences from RNA transcripts. The TCR CDR3 first-round RT-PCR relied on the HTBI primer set. TCRdb re-called the multiplex PCR reads through MiXCR, storing one row per CDR3 protein. The data show 700,000 to 850,000 distinct CDR3 sequences, approximately 40% seen once. Sequencing used blood. Receptors originate from a woman between 40 and 50 years old with Graves' hyperthyroidism.

This clonotype was picked up a small number of times. The chain is built from TRBV24-1 and TRBJ2-2; D is perhaps TRBD2 (5 bases). CDR1 and CDR2 from the germline V gene are KGHDR and SFDVKD. Trimming removed 4 bases at V and 5 bases at J, with 10 bases between. The CDR3 is made up of 14 amino acids. The CDR3: CATSDIAYTGELFF. The CDR3 region has the DNA TGTGCCACCAGTGACATAGCGTATACCGGGGAGCTGTTTTTT.

The chain joins TRBV25-1 to TRBJ2-5, with D possibly being TRBD1 (6 bases). CDR3 length equals 14 residues. V dropped 6 bases and J dropped 5 bases, with 16 bases sitting between them. Germline-derived CDR1 and CDR2 are MGHDK and SYGVNS. CDR3 residues: CASSPGHSMETQYF. In DNA, the CDR3 is TGTGCCAGCAGCCCGGGACATAGCATGGAGACCCAGTACTTC.

This clonotype came up many times. The V and J genes are TRBV2 and TRBJ2-2; D possibly matches TRBD1 or TRBD2 (5 bases each). This CDR3 has 15 residues. V lost 3 bases, J lost 5 bases, and 13 bases lay in between. CDR1 SNHLY and CDR2 FYNNEI come from the germline V gene. CDR3: CASSDGTLGTGELFF. CDR3 DNA sequence: TGTGCCAGCAGTGATGGGACCCTCGGAACCGGGGAGCTGTTTTTT. Variable domain in full (rest from reference TRBV2 and TRBJ2-2): EPEVTQTPSHQVTQMGQEVILRCVPISNHLYFYWYRQILGQKVEFLVSFYNNEISEKSEIFDDQFSVERPDGSNFTLKIRSTKLEDSAMYFCASSDGTLGTGELFFGEGSRLTVL.

To note about this clonotype: One end of the junction is discordant with germline, which a read error may explain. The CDR3 sequence: CASSVQGSPYGQYF. CDR3 sequence (DNA): TGTGCCAGCAGCGTACAAGGGTCCCCCTACGGGCAGTACTTC. V usage is TRBV7-2 and J usage is TRBJ2-7; D not certain. Germline CDR1 and CDR2: SGHTA and FQGNSA. This CDR3 is built from 14 residues. Filled out from reference TRBV7-2 and TRBJ2-7, the complete variable domain reads GAGVSQSPSNKVTEKGKDVELRCDPISGHTALYWYRQSLGQGLEFLIYFQGNSAPDKSGLPSDRFSAERTGGSVSTLTIQRTQQEDSAVYLCASSVQGSPYGQYFGPGTRLTVT.

This clonotype was counted at least ten times. The chain has TRBV2 and TRBJ1-1, with TRBD1 as a possible D gene (6 bases). Trimming removed 7 bases from V and 6 bases from J, with 18 bases in between. There are 14 residues in the CDR3. Germline CDR1 reads SNHLY; CDR2 reads FYNNEI. CDR3 protein: CASKLSWGAAEAFF. The CDR3 DNA reads TGTGCCAGCAAATTAAGCTGGGGGGCAGCTGAAGCTTTCTTT. The entire variable domain, with the rest obtained from reference TRBV2 and TRBJ1-1, is as follows: EPEVTQTPSHQVTQMGQEVILRCVPISNHLYFYWYRQILGQKVEFLVSFYNNEISEKSEIFDDQFSVERPDGSNFTLKIRSTKLEDSAMYFCASKLSWGAAEAFFGQGTRLTVV.

This clonotype came up many times. The rearrangement links TRBV7-9 to TRBJ1-4; a weak D match, TRBD1 (6 bases). The CDR3 runs 15 residues. Germline V gives CDR1 SEHNR, CDR2 FQNEAQ (reference sequence). V lost 5 bases and J 7 bases, leaving 17 bases between the germline ends. The chain's CDR3 is CASSPPGTRTEKLFF. The CDR3 coding sequence is TGTGCCAGCAGCCCACCCGGGACACGGACTGAAAAACTGTTTTTT.

CDR3 sequence: CATSSPDAGAGYTF. The CDR3 DNA is TGTGCCACCAGCAGCCCGGATGCGGGGGCTGGCTACACCTTC. V is TRBV15 and J is TRBJ1-2, with a possible D match to TRBD1 (6 bases). From germline, CDR1 is LNHNV and CDR2 YYDKDF (reference sequence). Trimming took off 3 bases at V and 7 bases at J, with 15 bases between the two ends. The CDR3 runs 14 residues.

The CDR3 spells CASSLGQIPLNYGYTF. The CDR3 nucleotides are TGTGCCAGCAGTTTGGGACAGATACCCTTAAACTATGGCTACACCTTC. The chain is built from TRBV6-8 and TRBJ1-2; 7 positions agree with TRBD1. V shed 4 bases and J 2 bases; nucleotides not matched to a gene: 10. The CDR3 runs 16 residues. Germline CDR1 MNHGY, CDR2 SAAAGT.

This clonotype was counted ten times or more. V and J are TRBV2 and TRBJ1-6, with D unresolved. Trimming pared 8 bases from V and 7 bases from J, leaving 12 bases between. Germline CDR1 is SNHLY and CDR2 is FYNNEI. The CDR3 length is 13 residues. CDR3 sequence reads: CASSRGGNSPLHF. CDR3 coding DNA: TGTGCCAGCTCCCGAGGAGGAAATTCACCCCTCCACTTT.

The genes are TRBV7-2 and TRBJ2-3, with 7 positions matching TRBD1. Trimming at V came to 5 bases and at J to 1 base, leaving 3 bases not matched to a gene. Germline CDR1 SGHTA, CDR2 FQGNSA. The CDR3 spans 14 residues. The CDR3 bases are TGTGCCAGCAGCGCCGGGACAGGCACAGATACGCAGTATTTT. This encodes CASSAGTGTDTQYF.

This clonotype has only a few counts. The V and J genes are TRBV5-1 and TRBJ1-2; tentative D call: TRBD1 (5 bases). The CDR3 consists of 15 residues. Germline assignment: CDR1 SGHRS and CDR2 YFSETQ. The ends were cut back, 3 bases at V and 8 bases at J, with 20 bases in the middle. The CDR3 coding sequence is TGCGCCAGCAGCTACGAGGTTCTGGGTGAGGGGGGCTACACCTTC. Encoded protein: CASSYEVLGEGGYTF. The entire variable domain, with the rest obtained from reference TRBV5-1 and TRBJ1-2, is as follows: KAGVTQTPRYLIKTRGQQVTLSCSPISGHRSVSWYQQTPGQGLQFLFEYFSETQRNKGNFPGRFSGRQFSNSRSEMNVSTLELGDSALYLCASSYEVLGEGGYTFGSGTRLTVV.

The chain couples TRBV5-1 to TRBJ2-7; D is unresolved. Deletions cut 1 base from V and 2 bases from J, with 16 bases between. Germline V gene data show CDR1 as SGHRS and CDR2 as YFSETQ. The CDR3 covers 16 residues. In DNA, the CDR3 is TGCGCCAGCAGCTTGAACACGAACCTGGGGACCTACGAGCAGTACTTC. Its translation is CASSLNTNLGTYEQYF.

Regarding this clonotype: This may be a read error: a much more frequent sequence differs by one nucleotide. This sequence joins TRBV19 and TRBJ1-5; D is possibly TRBD1 (5 bases). Germline V gives CDR1 LNHDA, CDR2 SQIVND (reference sequence). The CDR3 runs 15 residues. V was trimmed by 8 bases and J by 3 bases, leaving 17 bases between them. Here the CDR3 DNA reads TGTGCCAGTGGGGATCCCGGGACTACCAATCAGCCCCAGCATTTT. Its translation: CASGDPGTTNQPQHF.

This clonotype was observed a few times. The junction departs from germline at one end; a sequencing error may be responsible. The V and J genes are TRBV10-3 and TRBJ2-6; the D call may be TRBD1 or TRBD2 (5 bases each). Germline assignment: CDR1 ENHRY and CDR2 SYGVKD. The CDR3 loop spans 11 amino acids. The CDR3 coding sequence is TGTGCCTCCTCCGGGACCTTAGTCGTAGCTTTC. This codes for CASSGTLVVAF.

This clonotype occurred a few times. This sequence joins TRBV5-4 and TRBJ1-6; the D gene is possibly TRBD1 (6 bases). Germline V lookup: CDR1 SGHNT, CDR2 YYREEE (reference sequence). This CDR3 is built from 15 residues. Trimming removed 4 bases at V and 6 bases at J, with 14 bases between. The chain's CDR3 is CASSPGHSINSPLHF. CDR3 sequence (DNA): TGTGCCAGCAGCCCGGGACATTCGATTAATTCACCCCTCCACTTT.

The V gene is TRBV7-2, the J gene TRBJ2-5; TRBD1 might be the D (6 bases). Deletions cut 0 bases from V and 5 bases from J, with 10 bases between. The CDR3 contains 14 residues. The germline V gene encodes CDR1 SGHTA and CDR2 FQGNSA. CDR3 loop: CASSLASQGETQYF. DNA for the CDR3: TGTGCCAGCAGCTTAGCGTCGCAGGGGGAGACCCAGTACTTC.

This clonotype showed up many times. This chain connects TRBV10-3 to TRBJ2-5; 7 bases are shared with TRBD1. V lost 5 bases and J lost 4; bases outside the gene matches: 7. Germline lookup yields CDR1 ENHRY and CDR2 SYGVKD. The CDR3 sequence is 14 residues long. The CDR3 coding sequence is TGTGCCATCAGTTCGACAGGGACCGGAGAGACCCAGTACTTC. It encodes CAISSTGTGETQYF.